Given below is one T cell receptor beta chain in context. Its target is not known. The sample is drawn from a study of cytomegalovirus exposure and HLA in healthy donors. Whole-study context: The 120 or so validation repertoires were produced on the same platform as the approximately 670 repertoires of the first cohort. This was reported in a later analysis. Study-wide results and limits: Associated with cytomegalovirus, according to the listing, were 150 to 200 TCR beta chains.

Germline V gives CDR1 SGHRS, CDR2 YFSETQ. V lost 0 bases to trimming and J lost 4 bases; unmatched junction nucleotides: 12. The length of the CDR3 is 17 residues. Produced via immunoSEQ multiplex PCR; TCRdb's table is partial and in-frame only. The sample includes approximately 280,000 clones, 80% to 90% of them seen just once. Sequenced material: PBMCs. V is TRBV5-1 and J is TRBJ2-7; 8 bases match TRBD2. The clonotype comes from a woman aged 18-29 years in good health and CMV-seronegative. The CDR3 reads CASSLGATSGQGYEQYF. In DNA, the CDR3 is TGCGCCAGCAGCTTGGGCGCTACTAGCGGCCAAGGGTACGAGCAGTACTTC. The full variable domain, completed using reference TRBV5-1 and TRBJ2-7, is KAGVTQTPRYLIKTRGQQVTLSCSPISGHRSVSWYQQTPGQGLQFLFEYFSETQRNKGNFPGRFSGRQFSNSRSEMNVSTLELGDSALYLCASSLGATSGQGYEQYFGPGTRLTVT.